A selection of T cell receptor beta chains follows, all from one sample in a study of Graves' ophthalmopathy and Graves' hyperthyroidism. TCRdb passed the multiplex PCR reads through MiXCR, listing each CDR3 protein once. The sample contains about 380,000 distinct CDR3 sequences, 15% to 17% of which appear only once. Material for sequencing was peripheral blood. The receptors were sampled from a young woman with stable Graves' hyperthyroidism. The conserved cysteine and the conserved F or W are not part of the CDR3 here. A D gene is named only where the DNA matches it firmly.

TRBV20-1,TRBJ1-3,NA,SASRPGVIGNTIY
TRBV11-3,TRBJ2-7,NA,ASSLMFSDEQY
TRBV2,TRBJ2-7,NA,ASSVRGSLTSYEQY
TRBV20-1,TRBJ1-1,NA,SARVSETEAF
TRBV7-3,TRBJ1-1,TRBD1,ASSPGTGSMNTEAF
TRBV5-4,TRBJ2-2,TRBD1,ASSVGTGRELF
TRBV3-1,TRBJ2-5,TRBD1,ASSRTGDGETQY
TRBV11-2,TRBJ2-7,TRBD1,ASSAGQGGEQY
TRBV6-2/TRBV6-3,TRBJ1-2,NA,ASSYSGGMGARGYGYT
TRBV20-1,TRBJ2-7,TRBD1,SAGTGTHEQY
TRBV7-2,TRBJ1-5,NA,ASSFPGSEQPQH
TRBV7-2,TRBJ2-7,NA,ASSFGSASYEQY
TRBV12-3/TRBV12-4,TRBJ2-5,NA,ASSIGGARETQY
TRBV14,TRBJ2-7,NA,ASSQILGGSYEQY
TRBV6-5,TRBJ1-1,NA,ASSYLTIGSNTEAF
TRBV20-1,TRBJ2-7,NA,SATLRPGQSYEQY
TRBV11-3,TRBJ1-6,NA,ASSLDLDLVGSPLH
TRBV11-2,TRBJ2-2,NA,ASSLKKSSSNTGELF
TRBV28,TRBJ2-7,NA,ASSPIPRTGPSYEQY